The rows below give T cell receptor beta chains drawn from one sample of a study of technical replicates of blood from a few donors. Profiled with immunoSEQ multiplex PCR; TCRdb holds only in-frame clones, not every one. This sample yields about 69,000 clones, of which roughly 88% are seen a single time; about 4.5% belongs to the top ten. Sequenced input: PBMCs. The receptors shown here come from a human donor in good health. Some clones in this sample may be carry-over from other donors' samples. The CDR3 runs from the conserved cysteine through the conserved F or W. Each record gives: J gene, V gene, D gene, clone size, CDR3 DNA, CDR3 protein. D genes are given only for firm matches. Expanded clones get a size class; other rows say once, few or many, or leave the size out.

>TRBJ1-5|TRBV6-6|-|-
TGTGCCACCTCCGTTCGCGGCAATCAGCCCCAGCATTTT
CATSVRGNQPQHF
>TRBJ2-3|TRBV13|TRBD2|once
TGTGCCAGCAGCCCGGGACTAGCGGGATTTTTAGATACGCAGTATTTT
CASSPGLAGFLDTQYF
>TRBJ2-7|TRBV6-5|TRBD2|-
TGTGCCAGCAGGGGGAGCGGGGGGACGGTCGAGCAGTACTTC
CASRGSGGTVEQYF
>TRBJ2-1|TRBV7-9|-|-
TGTGCCAGCACCGAATCAGGTGCCCAGTTCTTC
CASTESGAQFF
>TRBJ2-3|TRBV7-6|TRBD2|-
TGTGCCAGCAGCTTAGTAGGATATGGCGGGGGGGCCCCAGATACGCAGTATTTT
CASSLVGYGGGAPDTQYF
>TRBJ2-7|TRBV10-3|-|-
TGTGCCATCAGTCCAGGGTACAACGAGCAGTACTTC
CAISPGYNEQYF
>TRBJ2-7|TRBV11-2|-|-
TGTGCCAGCAGCTTCAGGGACACCAGCTCCTACGAGCAGTACTTC
CASSFRDTSSYEQYF
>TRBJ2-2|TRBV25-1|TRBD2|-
TGTGCCAGCAGGCCGGGACTAGGCGACACCGGGGAGCTGTTTTTT
CASRPGLGDTGELFF
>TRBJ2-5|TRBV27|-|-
TGTGCCAGCACCCAAGGAGGAAACTTC
CASTQGGNF
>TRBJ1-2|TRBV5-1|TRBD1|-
TGCGCCAGCAGCCCGGGGACAGGAGCTAACTATGGCTACACCTTC
CASSPGTGANYGYTF
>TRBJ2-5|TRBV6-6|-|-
TGTGCCAGCAGCCTGGGCGCCGCCCAAGAGACCCAGTACTTC
CASSLGAAQETQYF
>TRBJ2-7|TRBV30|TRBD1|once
TGTGCCTGGAGTACGGGACAGGGGGCTTACGAGCAGTACTTC
CAWSTGQGAYEQYF
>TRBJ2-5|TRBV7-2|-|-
TGTGCCAGCAGCCGGGCGGGGCTTGAGACCCAGTACTTC
CASSRAGLETQYF
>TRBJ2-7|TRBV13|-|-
TGTGCCAGCAGCACGCACCAAGGGAGGCCGAGCTCCTACGAGCAGTACTTC
CASSTHQGRPSSYEQYF
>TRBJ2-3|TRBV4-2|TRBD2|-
TGTGCCAGCAGGGTTTCGGGGGGGACTAGCGACAGTGTGGATACGCAGTATTTT
CASRVSGGTSDSVDTQYF
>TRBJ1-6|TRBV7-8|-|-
TGTGCCAGCAGCTTAGGACACAGCTCCTATAATTCACCCCTCCACTTT
CASSLGHSSYNSPLHF
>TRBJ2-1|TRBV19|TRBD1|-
TGTGCCAGTAGTGATCGGGGACAGGGGGGACATGAGCAGTTCTTC
CASSDRGQGGHEQFF
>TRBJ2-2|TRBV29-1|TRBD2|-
TGCAGCGTCCGCCGGGGTAGCGGGGGGGCGGGCACCGGGGAGCTGTTTTTT
CSVRRGSGGAGTGELFF
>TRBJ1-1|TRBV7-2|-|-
TGTGCCAGCAGCTTTCAGCAGAGGACTGAAGCTTTCTTT
CASSFQQRTEAFF
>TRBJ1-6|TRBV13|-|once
TGTGCCAGCAGTCTAAGTACGGGGGCCTATAATTCACCCCTCCACTTT
CASSLSTGAYNSPLHF
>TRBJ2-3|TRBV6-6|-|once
TGTGCCAGCAGTTATAGTACAGGGCGTACAGATACGCAGTATTTT
CASSYSTGRTDTQYF
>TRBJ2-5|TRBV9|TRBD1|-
TGTGCCAGCAGCGTGAGAGGGGGGACAGGGGGCATAGAGACCCAGTACTTC
CASSVRGGTGGIETQYF
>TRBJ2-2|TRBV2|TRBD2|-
TGTGCCACCGACCCGGGACTAGCGGGGGGGAAGAACACCGGGGAGCTGTTTTTT
CATDPGLAGGKNTGELFF
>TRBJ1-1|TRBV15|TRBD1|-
TGTGCCACCAGCAGAGGGAACAGGGGAGGATCTGAAGCTTTCTTT
CATSRGNRGGSEAFF
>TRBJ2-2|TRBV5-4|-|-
TGTGCCAGCAGCTTCCGGGACTCAAACACCGGGGAGCTGTTTTTT
CASSFRDSNTGELFF
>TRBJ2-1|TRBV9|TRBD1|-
TGTGCCAGCAGCGTGACAGGGGGGAATGAGCAGTTCTTC
CASSVTGGNEQFF
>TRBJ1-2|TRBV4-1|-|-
TGCGCCAGCAGCCAAGCTTTTTCCCTGGAGTATGGCTACACCTTC
CASSQAFSLEYGYTF
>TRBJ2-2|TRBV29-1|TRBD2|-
TGCAGCGTCACTGGGACTAGCGGGAGAGGAAGCACCGGGGAGCTGTTTTTT
CSVTGTSGRGSTGELFF
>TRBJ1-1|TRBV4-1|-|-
TGCGCCAGCAGCCAAGATGGTGGGGGGGGCCGGACTGAAGCTTTCTTT
CASSQDGGGGRTEAFF
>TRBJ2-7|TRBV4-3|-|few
TGCGCCAGCAGCCAAGATACCACCGGGGTCATTTTCTCCTACGAGCAGTACTTC
CASSQDTTGVIFSYEQYF
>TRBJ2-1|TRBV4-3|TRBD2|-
TGCGCCAGCAGCCAGGTGGCTAGCGGGAGGTATGAGCAGTTCTTC
CASSQVASGRYEQFF
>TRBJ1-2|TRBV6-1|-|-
TGTGCCAGCAGCGACCCGGGACATGGTGGCGGCTACACCTTC
CASSDPGHGGGYTF
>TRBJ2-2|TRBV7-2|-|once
TGTGCCAGCAGCTTGGCCGTTCCCGGGACTCCCCCTGCCGGGGAGCTGTTTTTT
CASSLAVPGTPPAGELFF
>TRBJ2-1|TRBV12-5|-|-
TGTGCTAGTGGTTTGGTAGAGGATGAGCAGTTCTTC
CASGLVEDEQFF
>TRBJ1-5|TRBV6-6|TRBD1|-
TGTGCCAGCAGTTACGATAACAGGGGGAATCAGCCCCAGCATTTT
CASSYDNRGNQPQHF